Listed below are T cell receptor beta chains from one sample, sequenced in a study of identical twins. TCRdb passed the 5' RACE reads through MiXCR, listing each CDR3 protein once. The data show 500,000 to 650,000 distinct CDR3 sequences, with around 24% seen just once and around 0.5% held by the top ten. The sample was also linked to a second study, of yellow fever vaccine responses in identical twins.

The sequencing input was CD4+ T cells sorted from blood. These receptors originate from a woman younger than 30 in good health. Both conserved end residues are part of each CDR3. Each record gives: V gene, D gene, J gene, clone size, CDR3 protein, CDR3 DNA. A D gene is named only where the DNA matches it firmly. Where a row states a size, it is once, few, many or the class of an expanded clone; other rows omit it.

>TRBV6-1|NA|TRBJ2-1|few
CASSVGVNEQFF
TGTGCCAGCAGTGTAGGGGTTAATGAGCAGTTCTTC
>TRBV12-3/TRBV12-4|TRBD1|TRBJ1-2|NA
CASSPGTGSGYTF
TGTGCCAGCAGCCCCGGGACAGGGTCTGGCTACACCTTC
>TRBV5-5|NA|TRBJ2-3|NA
CASSPFSRGTDTQYF
TGTGCCAGCAGCCCATTCTCCCGGGGGACAGATACGCAGTATTTT
>TRBV28|NA|TRBJ2-2|few
CASKRGFDTGELFF
TGTGCCAGCAAACGTGGGTTCGACACCGGGGAGCTGTTTTTT
>TRBV5-1|NA|TRBJ2-1|few
CASSLLQGRNEQFF
TGCGCCAGCAGCCTACTACAGGGTAGGAATGAGCAGTTCTTC
>TRBV3-1|TRBD1|TRBJ1-2|few
CASSQGTAPNYGYTF
TGTGCCAGCAGCCAGGGGACAGCCCCAAACTATGGCTACACCTTC
>TRBV29-1|NA|TRBJ2-1|NA
CSVDRGAYNEQFF
TGCAGCGTTGACAGGGGAGCCTACAATGAGCAGTTCTTC
>TRBV7-3|NA|TRBJ2-3|NA
CASSLTEADTQYF
TGTGCCAGCAGCTTGACAGAGGCAGATACGCAGTATTTT
>TRBV7-8|NA|TRBJ2-7|few
CASSLAQTIYEQYF
TGTGCCAGCAGCTTAGCGCAAACCATTTACGAGCAGTACTTC
>TRBV12-3/TRBV12-4|NA|TRBJ1-2|NA
CASSPGVDGYTF
TGTGCCAGCAGCCCCGGGGTGGATGGCTACACCTTC
>TRBV5-1|TRBD1|TRBJ1-1|NA
CASGTGGTMNTEAFF
TGCGCCAGCGGGACAGGGGGTACTATGAACACTGAAGCTTTCTTT
>TRBV3-1|NA|TRBJ2-1|NA
CASSQGALGLSSYNEQFF
TGTGCCAGCAGCCAAGGGGCTTTGGGTCTGAGCTCCTACAATGAGCAGTTCTTC
>TRBV6-5|TRBD1|TRBJ2-7|NA
CASSYHPTGSYEQYF
TGTGCCAGCAGTTACCACCCGACAGGGTCCTACGAGCAGTACTTC
>TRBV29-1|NA|TRBJ2-1|few
CSAGNGFPGSSYNEQFF
TGCAGCGCTGGGAACGGGTTTCCCGGGAGCTCCTACAATGAGCAGTTCTTC
>TRBV4-1|TRBD2|TRBJ2-2|few
CASSQLAGGLSNTGELFF
TGCGCCAGCAGCCAACTAGCGGGAGGGCTATCGAACACCGGGGAGCTGTTTTTT
>TRBV5-1|NA|TRBJ2-7|NA
CASSLIDTYEQYF
TGCGCCAGCAGCTTGATCGATACCTACGAGCAGTACTTC
>TRBV27|TRBD2|TRBJ2-2|few
CASSLLAASGGELFF
TGTGCCAGCAGTTTACTAGCGGCCTCAGGCGGGGAGCTGTTTTTT
>TRBV7-9|TRBD2|TRBJ2-3|NA
CASSSMPGLVSDTQYF
TGTGCCAGCAGCTCCATGCCGGGACTAGTCTCGGATACGCAGTATTTT
>TRBV4-1|TRBD2|TRBJ2-1|NA
CASTPSGRRVYNEQFF
TGCGCCAGCACCCCCAGCGGGAGACGAGTCTACAATGAGCAGTTCTTC
>TRBV12-3/TRBV12-4|TRBD2|TRBJ2-1|NA
CASSLPGGKTYNEQFF
TGTGCCAGCAGTTTACCGGGAGGGAAGACCTACAATGAGCAGTTCTTC
>TRBV4-2|TRBD1|TRBJ2-1|few
CASSQGETGFEGEQFF
TGTGCCAGCAGCCAAGGGGAGACAGGGTTTGAAGGTGAGCAGTTCTTC
>TRBV20-1|TRBD1|TRBJ1-5|few
CSAREKTGFNQPQHF
TGCAGTGCTAGAGAAAAGACAGGGTTCAATCAGCCCCAGCATTTT
>TRBV20-1|NA|TRBJ1-2|NA
CSARVNTGGYTF
TGCAGTGCTAGAGTTAACACGGGCGGCTACACCTTC
>TRBV6-2/TRBV6-3|NA|TRBJ1-5|few
CASSYKVSQPQHF
TGTGCCAGCAGTTATAAGGTGTCTCAGCCCCAGCATTTT
>TRBV11-2|TRBD2|TRBJ2-3|many
CASSSGLAGNTDTQYF
TGTGCCAGCAGCTCAGGACTAGCGGGGAACACAGATACGCAGTATTTT
>TRBV28|TRBD2|TRBJ2-7|few
CASSLTSVSYEQYF
TGTGCCAGCAGTTTGACTAGCGTATCCTACGAGCAGTACTTC
>TRBV20-1|NA|TRBJ2-1|NA
CSARDARSLNSYNEQFF
TGCAGTGCTAGAGATGCAAGATCATTAAACTCCTACAATGAGCAGTTCTTC
>TRBV5-6|NA|TRBJ1-5|few
CAPSHGQPQHF
TGTGCCCCCTCCCATGGGCAGCCCCAGCATTTT
>TRBV20-1|NA|TRBJ2-1|NA
CSASESHNEQFF
TGCAGTGCTAGTGAGTCTCACAATGAGCAGTTCTTC